A selection of T cell receptor beta chains follows, all from one sample in a study of cytomegalovirus exposure and HLA in healthy donors. Profiled with immunoSEQ multiplex PCR; TCRdb holds only in-frame clones, not every one. Recorded here are under 45,000 clones; the top ten clones represent under 4.5%. The source material was PBMCs. The origin of the receptors is a male donor in good health and CMV-seronegative. Each CDR3 is given with its conserved first and last residue.

v_gene,CDR3aa
TRBV6-1,CASSVDTENQPQHF
TRBV6-5,CASSSGTGFNEQYF
TRBV18,CASSEQGEQYF
TRBV19,CASSIPGTINYGYTF
TRBV5-8,CASSLGIGWLNTEAFF
TRBV10-3,CAIGGQGSYEQYF
TRBV15,CATSRELSHEQFF
TRBV5-4,CASSVVGLAPSEQYF
TRBV6-1,CASSGPKVPGTYEQYF
TRBV6-1,CASTLQGIQNSPLHF
TRBV6-6,CASSGTNMNTEAFF
TRBV7-8,CASSASTVDNSPLHF
TRBV6-1,CASSEADGARNSPLHF
TRBV2,CASSVGGRAGEQFF
TRBV29-1,CSASGQITGNTIYF
TRBV2,CASSFLEEAFF
TRBV2,CASRLIGTSGGQYF
TRBV11-2,CASSLEVRNTEAFF
TRBV5-1,CASSLGDRDIEKLFF
TRBV9,CASSPRRDGYTF
TRBV7-8,CASSYNRGLNQPQHF
TRBV5-5,CASSLGGNTEAFF
TRBV2,CASSEGRGRSYEQYF
TRBV19,CASSIGQVFGEQYF
TRBV7-2,CASSLDSGSGNTIYF